This record concerns one T cell receptor (beta chain) sequence. Its antigen is not known. The data originate from a study of CD8 T cells in Susac syndrome. For the study at large: When their blood was taken, patients with Susac syndrome were therapy-naive, taking corticosteroids, or taking intravenous immunoglobulin alone. Broader study findings: That the number of individuals in its TCR sequencing and HLA analysis was relatively small was acknowledged by the study.

High-throughput TCR beta sequencing covered peripheral CD8+ and CD4+ T cells. RNA amounts of roughly 0.5 to 1 ug underwent reverse transcription with random hexamers. Amplification of TCR beta CDR3 spanned 54 Vbeta and 13 Jbeta via immunoSEQ multiplex PCR. From the immunoSEQ multiplex PCR reads, TCRdb called clonotypes with MiXCR, one entry per CDR3 protein. The top ten hold roughly 0.2% of the sample, which has about 130,000 distinct CDR3 sequences, around 95% seen once. Unmatched junction bases numbered 3, after V lost 0 bases and J lost 6 bases. The CDR3 consists of 15 residues. Germline loops: CDR1 SGDLS, CDR2 YYNGEE.

Sequencing was performed on CD8+ T cells from PBMCs. The origin of this receptor is a human donor with Susac syndrome. The chain uses TRBV9 and TRBJ2-2; 9 bases map to TRBD2. The CDR3, as DNA: TGTGCCAGCAGCGTAGTAGCGGGAGTACCCGGGGAGCTGTTTTTT. It encodes CASSVVAGVPGELFF.